These 27 T cell receptor beta chains were all obtained from the same sample, sequenced in a study of identical twins. TCRdb called the 5' RACE reads again in MiXCR, with one record for every CDR3 protein. The table records 200,000 to 250,000 distinct CDR3 sequences, approximately 5.9% of them present only once. In addition, the sample was reused for a study of T cells expressing NK-cell markers.

What was sequenced was CD8+ T cells sorted from blood. The receptors shown here come from a woman between 18 and 29 years old in good health.

This clonotype has just a few counts. This sequence joins TRBV11-2 and TRBJ2-2; 8 bases are shared with TRBD2. The CDR3 consists of 16 residues. With 5 bases clipped from V and 5 bases from J, the junction kept 10 bases outside the gene matches. CDR1 SGHAT and CDR2 FQNNGV come from the germline V gene. The CDR3 loop is CASSLTGTRGTGELFF. The CDR3 region has the DNA TGTGCCAGCAGCCTAACCGGGACTAGGGGGACCGGGGAGCTGTTTTTT.

Only a few counts were recorded for this clonotype. The chain recombines TRBV7-9 with TRBJ1-1; no firm D call. The germline V gene has CDR1 SEHNR and CDR2 FQNEAQ (reference sequence). There are 14 residues in the CDR3. Trimming took 6 bases from V and 10 from J, leaving 21 bases between them. CDR3 region: CASSHLVFDARAFF. The CDR3 DNA sequence: TGTGCCAGCAGTCACCTCGTATTCGACGCCCGAGCTTTCTTT.

V and J are TRBV6-1 and TRBJ2-3; the D gene is possibly TRBD1 (7 bases). The CDR3 spans 14 residues. Per the germline V gene, CDR1 is MNHNS and CDR2 is SASEGT. V was clipped by 5 bases and J by 3 bases, with 12 bases between them. The CDR3 loop reads CASSLRGTTDTQYF. The CDR3 DNA reads TGTGCCAGCAGTCTCAGGGGGACTACAGATACGCAGTATTTT.

This clonotype was observed a handful of times. The chain uses TRBV12-3 or TRBV12-4 and TRBJ2-1; D unclear. V lost 7 bases, J lost 5 bases, and 9 bases lay in between. This CDR3 contains 12 residues. The CDR3 coding sequence is TGTGCCAGCAAGCTCCAACACAATGAGCAGTTCTTC. Its translation: CASKLQHNEQFF.

This clonotype was seen many times. The chain carries TRBV12-3 or TRBV12-4 and TRBJ2-1; 8 nucleotides align to TRBD2. J was trimmed by 5 bases and V by 5 bases; bases with no gene match: 11. The CDR3 covers 16 residues. CDR3 sequence reads: CASSPGVGGGNNEQFF. The CDR3, as DNA: TGTGCCAGCAGTCCCGGGGTCGGGGGGGGTAACAATGAGCAGTTCTTC.

The table lists this clonotype with many counts. The rearrangement uses TRBV7-9 and TRBJ2-5; D ambiguous. CDR1 and CDR2 from the germline V gene are SEHNR and FQNEAQ (reference sequence). The CDR3 has 11 residues. V dropped 2 bases and J dropped 2 bases, with 0 bases sitting between them. The CDR3 loop is CASSLQETQYF. The CDR3 DNA reads as TGTGCCAGCAGCTTACAAGAGACCCAGTACTTC.

In the case of this clonotype: This may stem from a read error, because a much larger clone lies one nucleotide away. This sequence joins TRBV6-1 and TRBJ2-4, with D perhaps TRBD2 (6 bases). The length of the CDR3 is 15 residues. V lost 1 base to trimming and J lost 6 bases, with 13 bases between them. Germline V lookup: CDR1 MNHNS, CDR2 SASEGT. In DNA form, the CDR3 reads TGTGCCAGCAGTGAAGAGGCTAGCGTGGTAAACATTCAGTACTTC. Amino acids: CASSEEASVVNIQYF.

This clonotype appeared a few times. The chain is built from TRBV7-9 and TRBJ2-1, with D unresolved. Trimming removed 4 bases at V and 8 bases at J, with 15 bases between. Looked up from germline, CDR1 is SEHNR and CDR2 is FQNEAQ (reference sequence). The CDR3 has 14 residues. CDR3 amino acids: CASSSGFPADEQFF. CDR3 nucleotide sequence: TGTGCCAGCAGCTCGGGTTTCCCCGCGGATGAGCAGTTCTTC. Together with reference TRBV7-9 and TRBJ2-1, the CDR3 gives the full variable domain: DTGVSQNPRHKITKRGQNVTFRCDPISEHNRLYWYRQTLGQGPEFLTYFQNEAQLEKSRLLSDRFSAERPKGSFSTLEIQRTEQGDSAMYLCASSSGFPADEQFFGPGTRLTVL.

The sample holds a few counts of this clonotype. As DNA, the CDR3 is TGTGCCAGCACCGATAGCGGAACAAACCTCTACGAGCAGTACTTC. Translated, it gives CASTDSGTNLYEQYF. The chain has TRBV6-1 and TRBJ2-7, with D possibly TRBD2 on 6 matching bases. The germline V gene has CDR1 MNHNS and CDR2 SASEGT. The V gene lost 7 bases and the J gene lost 3 bases, with 19 bases spanning the gap. This CDR3 has 15 amino acids.

This clonotype has at least ten counts. The J gene is TRBJ2-3, the V gene TRBV15, with D perhaps TRBD1 or TRBD2 (6 bases each). This CDR3 has 12 amino acids. The germline V and J ends were trimmed by 6 bases and 3 bases, with 7 bases remaining between them. Germline lookup yields CDR1 LNHNV and CDR2 YYDKDF (reference sequence). The CDR3 DNA is TGTGCCACCAGAGGGGGGACAGATACGCAGTATTTT. Its protein is CATRGGTDTQYF.

The chain combines TRBV7-9 with TRBJ2-7; D uncertain. Germline V gene lookup returns CDR1 SEHNR and CDR2 FQNEAQ (reference sequence). Trimming removed 5 bases at V and 3 bases at J, with 8 bases between. CDR3 length: 12 amino acids. CDR3 sequence reads: CASSAALYEQYF. The DNA of the CDR3 is TGTGCCAGCAGCGCCGCGCTCTACGAGCAGTACTTC. Full variable domain (missing parts from reference TRBV7-9 and TRBJ2-7): DTGVSQNPRHKITKRGQNVTFRCDPISEHNRLYWYRQTLGQGPEFLTYFQNEAQLEKSRLLSDRFSAERPKGSFSTLEIQRTEQGDSAMYLCASSAALYEQYFGPGTRLTVT.

This clonotype was recorded at least ten times. The chain uses TRBV29-1 and TRBJ1-2, with 9 bases identical to TRBD1. CDR1 is SQVTM and CDR2 is ANQGSEA in the germline V gene. V was clipped by 7 bases and J by 8 bases; unmatched bases: 8. The CDR3 totals 12 residues. This chain's CDR3 is CSDGQGIGGYTF. CDR3 DNA: TGCAGCGACGGACAGGGGATAGGAGGCTACACCTTC. Full variable domain (rest looked up from reference TRBV29-1 and TRBJ1-2): SAVISQKPSRDICQRGTSLTIQCQVDSQVTMMFWYRQQPGQSLTLIATANQGSEATYESGFVIDKFPISRPNLTFSTLTVSNMSPEDSSIYLCSDGQGIGGYTFGSGTRLTVV.

This clonotype was seen only a few times. The chain has TRBV20-1 and TRBJ1-2; TRBD1 is a possible D gene (6 bases). Germline CDR1 is DFQATT and CDR2 is SNEGSKA (reference sequence). Between the trimmed V and J ends, which lost 1 base and 2 bases, there was a span of 20 bases. This CDR3 comprises 17 residues. CDR3 nucleotides: TGCAGTGCTAGAGCCCCGAAACCCCCAGGGGAGAACTATGGCTACACCTTC. As protein: CSARAPKPPGENYGYTF.

This clonotype was seen repeatedly, ten times or more. V is TRBV3-1 and J is TRBJ2-1, with no clear D. Per the germline V gene, CDR1 is LGHDT and CDR2 is YNNKEL (reference sequence). This CDR3 has 14 amino acids. Trimming removed 2 bases at V and 8 bases at J, with 13 bases between. The CDR3 nucleotides are TGTGCCAGCAGCCAAAGCTTGAGTTGGTATGAGCAGTTCTTC. It encodes CASSQSLSWYEQFF.

CDR3 in DNA: TGTGCCAGCAGCACTAGGGTGGGGGATCAAGAGACCCAGTACTTC. This translates into CASSTRVGDQETQYF. This chain connects TRBV27 to TRBJ2-5; D may match TRBD1 or TRBD2 (5 bases each). The germline V and J ends were trimmed by 6 bases and 2 bases, with 16 bases remaining between them. This CDR3 has 15 residues. CDR1 and CDR2 from the germline V gene are MNHEY and SMNVEV (reference sequence).

This clonotype was observed a few times. This chain links TRBV11-2 with TRBJ1-1; TRBD1 is a possible D gene (5 bases). Trimming shortened V by 5 bases and J by 7 bases, and 20 bases separated the two germline ends. The CDR3 totals 15 residues. The germline gives CDR1 SGHAT, CDR2 FQNNGV. The CDR3 nucleotides are TGTGCCAGCAGCAAAAGGGGTTTTCCGGCTAGTGAAGCTTTCTTT. Translated, it gives CASSKRGFPASEAFF.

The V and J genes are TRBV13 and TRBJ2-3; D gene uncertain. Trimming shortened V by 5 bases and J by 4 bases, and 7 bases separated the two germline ends. The germline gives CDR1 PRHDT, CDR2 FYEKMQ (reference sequence). The CDR3 totals 12 residues. As DNA, the CDR3 is TGTGCCAGCAGCCAATCTGCAGATACGCAGTATTTT. Encoded protein: CASSQSADTQYF.

The chain links TRBV4-3 to TRBJ2-7, with TRBD1 matching over 10 bases. Losses at the gene ends were 1 base for V and 4 bases for J; bases not matched to a gene: 4. There are 15 residues in the CDR3. Per the germline V gene, CDR1 is LGHNA and CDR2 is YSLEER. CDR3 sequence (DNA): TGCGCCAGCAGCCAAGCGGGACAGGGGACTTACGAGCAGTACTTC. It is translated as CASSQAGQGTYEQYF.

The table lists this clonotype with a few counts. The gene calls are TRBV2 and TRBJ2-7, with TRBD2 matching 10 bases. Germline CDR1 is SNHLY and CDR2 is FYNNEI. This CDR3 is built from 15 residues. The ends lost 2 bases at V and 4 bases at J; junction bases unmatched: 5. CDR3 DNA: TGTGCCAGCAGTGAACTAGCGGGAGAACGGTACGAGCAGTACTTC. Its translation is CASSELAGERYEQYF. The whole variable domain, filled in from reference TRBV2 and TRBJ2-7, reads EPEVTQTPSHQVTQMGQEVILRCVPISNHLYFYWYRQILGQKVEFLVSFYNNEISEKSEIFDDQFSVERPDGSNFTLKIRSTKLEDSAMYFCASSELAGERYEQYFGPGTRLTVT.

This clonotype was found many times. This chain connects TRBV5-1 to TRBJ2-1, with 10 bases aligning to TRBD2. With V trimmed by 0 bases and J by 8 bases, 14 bases remained unmatched. Germline CDR1 and CDR2: SGHRS and YFSETQ. The length of the CDR3 is 18 residues. CDR3 in DNA: TGCGCCAGCAGCTTGGCAGTCGGCTCCGGGACTAGCGCCCATGAGCAGTTCTTC. This encodes CASSLAVGSGTSAHEQFF.

CDR3 bases: TGCAGCGTTTTCTCCCCCGGGCGGATTAACTATGGCTACACCTTC. Its translation is CSVFSPGRINYGYTF. This sequence joins TRBV29-1 and TRBJ1-2; unclear D gene. Looked up from germline, CDR1 is SQVTM and CDR2 is ANQGSEA. With 5 bases removed from V and 1 base from J, the gap between germline ends came to 17 bases. There are 15 residues in the CDR3.

This clonotype was observed at least ten times. The rearrangement uses TRBV4-3 and TRBJ2-2; D gene unclear. Trimming took off 2 bases at V and 6 bases at J, with 7 bases between the two ends. CDR1 LGHNA and CDR2 YSLEER come from the germline V gene. The CDR3 consists of 13 residues. In DNA, the CDR3 is TGCGCCAGCAGCCAATCGTTCGCCGGGGAGCTGTTTTTT. Amino acids: CASSQSFAGELFF.

This clonotype has a handful of counts. This sequence joins TRBV11-2 and TRBJ2-7; possible D gene TRBD2, 7 bases. The CDR3 consists of 16 residues. The V gene lost 5 bases and the J gene lost 4 bases, with 21 bases spanning the gap. Germline CDR1 SGHAT, CDR2 FQNNGV. The CDR3: CASSQNRGASGYEQYF. In DNA form, the CDR3 reads TGTGCCAGCAGCCAAAATCGGGGGGCTAGCGGTTACGAGCAGTACTTC.

V and J are TRBV12-3 or TRBV12-4 and TRBJ2-4, with D perhaps TRBD1 (5 bases). V lost 3 bases to trimming and J lost 5 bases, with 8 bases between them. This CDR3 has 13 amino acids. The CDR3 spells CASSFSRENIQYF. The CDR3 region has the DNA TGTGCCAGCAGTTTTTCCAGGGAAAACATTCAGTACTTC.

This clonotype was counted a few times. The J gene is TRBJ2-3, the V gene TRBV6-1; the D is unclear. CDR3 length: 14 amino acids. Trimming cost V 8 bases and J 5 bases, with 17 bases left between them. Germline CDR1 and CDR2: MNHNS and SASEGT. This CDR3 is CASLGGLEVDTQYF. CDR3 sequence (DNA): TGTGCCAGCTTGGGCGGCCTCGAGGTAGATACGCAGTATTTT.

The genes are TRBV24-1 and TRBJ2-5; tentatively, D is TRBD2 (6 bases). V was pared by 4 bases and J by 5 bases, with 13 bases between. The CDR3 has 14 amino acids. Germline V gene data show CDR1 as KGHDR and CDR2 as SFDVKD. The chain's CDR3 is CATSDRDWRETQYF. CDR3 DNA: TGTGCCACCAGTGACCGGGACTGGCGGGAGACCCAGTACTTC.

The table lists this clonotype with a few counts. This CDR3 reads CSVFETEAFF. The DNA for the CDR3 is TGCAGCGTCTTCGAGACTGAAGCTTTCTTT. The chain uses TRBV29-1 and TRBJ1-1; D remains ambiguous. The V gene's germline CDR1 is SQVTM and CDR2 ANQGSEA. The CDR3 runs 10 residues. V shed 6 bases and J shed 5 bases, with 7 bases lying between them.